This TCR beta chain was observed in a study of T cell responses to AZD1222 COVID-19 vaccine. Study-level results: Spike-wide vaccine-associated CD4 TCRs dominated at 160-218 and 743-854.

The method was immunoSEQ multiplex PCR; TCRdb's version includes in-frame clones alone and lacks a portion of them. Altogether 25,000 to 35,000 clones are present, 85% to 95% being singletons, with the ten largest covering over 7.5%. Looked up from germline, CDR1 is SSHAT and CDR2 is FNYEAQ (reference sequence). CDR3 length: 14 amino acids. This clone was picked up a small number of times. Its target is not known. Sequence at one end of the junction differs from germline and may be a read error. The clonotype comes from an adult in good health. The chain is built from TRBV7-7 and TRBJ2-2, with a weak D call TRBD2 (6 bases). This sample comprised peripheral blood, obtained on day 0 of AZD1222 vaccination. The CDR3 DNA is TGTGCTAGCAGCTTAGCGGAGAACACCGGGGAGCTGTTTTTT. This translates into CASSLAENTGELFF.